This T cell receptor beta chain was sequenced during a study of CD8+ T cells in alopecia areata. Study-level findings and limits: Greater clonality was observed in lesional scalp samples, especially alopecia totalis/universalis, versus normal scalp.

Following extraction, RNA underwent reverse transcription to cDNA, which served as the sequencing template. Sequenced by immunoSEQ multiplex PCR; TCRdb stores in-frame clones only, minus some. This table holds roughly 250,000 clones, around two thirds found once. PBMC-derived CD4+ and CD8+ T cells were sorted. This clone was observed a handful of times. No antigen is known for it. The junction had 4 bases not matched to a gene; V was cut back by 7 bases and J by 3 bases. The germline V gene encodes CDR1 ENHRY and CDR2 SYGVKD. The CDR3 covers 14 residues. The material sequenced was CD4+ T cells sorted from blood, taken at week 0. The TCR sequence derives from a human donor with alopecia areata. This rearrangement joins TRBV10-3 to TRBJ2-2; TRBD1 agrees at 8 bases. In nucleotides, the CDR3 is TGTGCCATCAATCCGGACAGGGACACCGGGGAGCTGTTTTTT. Protein: CAINPDRDTGELFF.